This T cell receptor (beta chain) came from a study of shared clonotypes between healthy human individuals. Study overall: Contributing individuals were a couple of females and a few males aged 18 to 49.

The repertoire was sequenced with immunoSEQ multiplex PCR; TCRdb's copy has only in-frame clones and lacks some. The repertoire holds fewer than 650,000 clones, less than 80% seen once, with under 15% in the top ten. This CDR3 has 15 amino acids. Germline trimming cut 10 bases from V and 4 bases from J; bases unmatched to any gene: 8. Germline CDR1 MNHEY, CDR2 SVGAGI. Sample: PBMCs. The origin of this receptor is a woman in her thirties or forties in good health. Some clones in this sample may be carry-over from other donors' samples. V is TRBV6-5 and J is TRBJ2-2; 11 bases agree with TRBD2. This CDR3 reads CATLRGLAATGELFF. The CDR3 nucleotides are TGTGCCACCCTTCGGGGACTAGCGGCCACCGGGGAGCTGTTTTTT.